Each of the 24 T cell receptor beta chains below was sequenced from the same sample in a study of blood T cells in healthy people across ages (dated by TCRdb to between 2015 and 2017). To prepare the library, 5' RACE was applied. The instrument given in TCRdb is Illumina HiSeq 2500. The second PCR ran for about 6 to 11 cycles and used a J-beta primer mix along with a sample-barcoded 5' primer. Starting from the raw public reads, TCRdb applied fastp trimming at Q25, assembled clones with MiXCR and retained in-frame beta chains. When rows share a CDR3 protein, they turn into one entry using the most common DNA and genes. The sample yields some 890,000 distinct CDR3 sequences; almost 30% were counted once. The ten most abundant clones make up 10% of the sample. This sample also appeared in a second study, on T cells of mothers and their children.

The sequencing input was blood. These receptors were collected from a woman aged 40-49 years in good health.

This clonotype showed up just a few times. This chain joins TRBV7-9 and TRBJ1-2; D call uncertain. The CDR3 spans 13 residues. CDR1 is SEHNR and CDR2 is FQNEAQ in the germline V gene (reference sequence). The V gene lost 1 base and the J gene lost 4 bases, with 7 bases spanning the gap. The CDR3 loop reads CASSLDNAYGYTF. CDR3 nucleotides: TGTGCCAGCAGCTTAGACAACGCCTATGGCTACACCTTC.

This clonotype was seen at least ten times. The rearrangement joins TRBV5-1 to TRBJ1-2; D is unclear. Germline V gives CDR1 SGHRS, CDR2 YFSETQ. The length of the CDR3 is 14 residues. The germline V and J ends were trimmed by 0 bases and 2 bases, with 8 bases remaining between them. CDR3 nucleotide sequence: TGCGCCAGCAGCTTGGGGGAAGGAAACTATGGCTACACCTTC. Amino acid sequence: CASSLGEGNYGYTF.

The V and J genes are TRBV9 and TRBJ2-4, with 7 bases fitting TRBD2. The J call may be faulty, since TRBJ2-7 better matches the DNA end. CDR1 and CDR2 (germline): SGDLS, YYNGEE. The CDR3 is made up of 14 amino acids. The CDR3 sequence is CASSVDGGCNEQYF. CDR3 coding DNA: TGTGCCAGCAGCGTTGACGGGGGGTGCAACGAGCAGTACTTC.

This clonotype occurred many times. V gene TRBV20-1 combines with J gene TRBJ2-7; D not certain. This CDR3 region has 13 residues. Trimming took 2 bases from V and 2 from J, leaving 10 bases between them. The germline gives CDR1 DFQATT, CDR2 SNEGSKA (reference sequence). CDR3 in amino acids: CSARSRTAYEQYF. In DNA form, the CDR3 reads TGCAGTGCTAGATCACGGACCGCCTACGAGCAGTACTTC.

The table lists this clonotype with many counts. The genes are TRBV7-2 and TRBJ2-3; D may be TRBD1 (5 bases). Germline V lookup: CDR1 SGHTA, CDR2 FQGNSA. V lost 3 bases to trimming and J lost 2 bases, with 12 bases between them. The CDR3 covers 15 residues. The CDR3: CASSFTGLNTDTQYF. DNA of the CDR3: TGTGCCAGCAGCTTTACAGGTCTTAACACAGATACGCAGTATTTT.

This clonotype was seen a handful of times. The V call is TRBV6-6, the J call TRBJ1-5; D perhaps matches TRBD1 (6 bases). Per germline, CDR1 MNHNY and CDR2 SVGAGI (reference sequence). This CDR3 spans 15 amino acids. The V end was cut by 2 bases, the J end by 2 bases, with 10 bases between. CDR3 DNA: TGTGCCAGCAGTTACCAACAGGGCGGCAATCAGCCCCAGCATTTT. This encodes CASSYQQGGNQPQHF.

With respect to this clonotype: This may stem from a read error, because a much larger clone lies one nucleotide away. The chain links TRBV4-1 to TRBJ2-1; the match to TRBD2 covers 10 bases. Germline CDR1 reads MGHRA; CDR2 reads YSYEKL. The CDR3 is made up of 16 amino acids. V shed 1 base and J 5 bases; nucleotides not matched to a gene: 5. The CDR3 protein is CASSQVLAGVHNEQFF. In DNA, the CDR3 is TGCGCCAGCAGCCAAGTTCTAGCGGGGGTTCACAATGAGCAGTTCTTC.

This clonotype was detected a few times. Written as DNA, the CDR3 is TGCAGTGCTCACCCATATAGGCAGGCCCAGGACACTGAAGCTTTCTTT. Translating it yields CSAHPYRQAQDTEAFF. The chain uses TRBV20-1 and TRBJ1-1; D remains unclear. The germline V gene encodes CDR1 DFQATT and CDR2 SNEGSKA (reference sequence). Trimming left V 5 bases short and J 3 bases short, with 22 bases between. The CDR3 runs 16 residues.

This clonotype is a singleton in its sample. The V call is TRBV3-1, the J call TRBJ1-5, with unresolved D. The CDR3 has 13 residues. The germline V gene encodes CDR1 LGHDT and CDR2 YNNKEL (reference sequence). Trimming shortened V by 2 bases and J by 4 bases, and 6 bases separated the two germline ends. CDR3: CASSQRTNQPQHF. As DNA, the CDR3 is TGTGCCAGCAGCCAAAGGACTAATCAGCCCCAGCATTTT.

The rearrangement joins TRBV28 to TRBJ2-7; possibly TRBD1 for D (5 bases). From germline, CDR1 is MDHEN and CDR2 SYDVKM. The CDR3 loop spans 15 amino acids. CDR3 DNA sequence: TGTGCAGGCAGTCCCACAGGAATGGGTTCCTACGAGCAGTACTTC. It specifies CAGSPTGMGSYEQYF.

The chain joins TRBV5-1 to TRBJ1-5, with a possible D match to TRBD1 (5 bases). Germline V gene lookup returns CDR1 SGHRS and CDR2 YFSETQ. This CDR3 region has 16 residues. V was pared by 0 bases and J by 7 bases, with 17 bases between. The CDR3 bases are TGCGCCAGCAGCTTGGTCCCAGGGCAGGGCGGCCAGCCCCAGCATTTT. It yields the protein CASSLVPGQGGQPQHF.

Here the CDR3 reads CAGGASEADTQYF. For the CDR3, the DNA is TGTGCCGGCGGGGCCAGCGAGGCAGATACGCAGTATTTT. The rearrangement uses TRBV7-2 and TRBJ2-3; a possible D gene is TRBD2 (6 bases). The germline gives CDR1 SGHTA, CDR2 FQGNSA. The CDR3 extends over 13 amino acids. Trimming removed 11 bases at V and 4 bases at J, with 16 bases between.

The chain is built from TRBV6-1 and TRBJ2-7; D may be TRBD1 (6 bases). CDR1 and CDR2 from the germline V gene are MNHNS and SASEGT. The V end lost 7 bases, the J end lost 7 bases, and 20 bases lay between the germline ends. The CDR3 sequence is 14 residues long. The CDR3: CASTDGTPGMEQYF. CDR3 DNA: TGTGCCAGCACTGACGGGACACCAGGCATGGAGCAGTACTTC.

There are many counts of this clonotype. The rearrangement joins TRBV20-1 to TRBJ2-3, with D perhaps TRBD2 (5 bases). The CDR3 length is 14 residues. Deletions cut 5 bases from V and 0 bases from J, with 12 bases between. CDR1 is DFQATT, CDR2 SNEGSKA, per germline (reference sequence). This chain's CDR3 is CSAALASSTDTQYF. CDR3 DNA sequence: TGCAGTGCTGCCCTAGCCTCCAGCACAGATACGCAGTATTTT.

DNA of the CDR3: TGTGCCAGCAGTTTAATACTCCGGGCTGAAGCTTTCTTT. This sequence encodes CASSLILRAEAFF. The chain has TRBV12-3 or TRBV12-4 and TRBJ1-1; D not resolved. Deletions cut 2 bases from V and 6 bases from J, with 10 bases between. The CDR3 extends over 13 amino acids.

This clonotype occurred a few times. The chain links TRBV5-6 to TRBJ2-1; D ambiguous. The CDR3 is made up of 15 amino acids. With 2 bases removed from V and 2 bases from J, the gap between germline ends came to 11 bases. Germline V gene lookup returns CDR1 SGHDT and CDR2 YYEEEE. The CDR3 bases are TGTGCCAGCAGCTTCCGGGTAACGCCCTACAATGAGCAGTTCTTC. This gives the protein CASSFRVTPYNEQFF.

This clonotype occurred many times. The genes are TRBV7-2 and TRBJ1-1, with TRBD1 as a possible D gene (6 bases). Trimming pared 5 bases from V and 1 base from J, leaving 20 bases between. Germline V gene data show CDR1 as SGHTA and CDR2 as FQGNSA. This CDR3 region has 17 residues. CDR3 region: CASSPGTLIQGNTEAFF. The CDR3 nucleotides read TGTGCCAGCAGCCCGGGAACCCTTATACAGGGGAACACTGAAGCTTTCTTT.

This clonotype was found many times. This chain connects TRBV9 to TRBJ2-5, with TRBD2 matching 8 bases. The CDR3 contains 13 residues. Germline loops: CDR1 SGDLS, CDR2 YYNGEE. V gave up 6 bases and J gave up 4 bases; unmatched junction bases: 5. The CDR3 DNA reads TGTGCCAGCACTGGGACTAGTACAGAGACCCAGTACTTC. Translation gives CASTGTSTETQYF.

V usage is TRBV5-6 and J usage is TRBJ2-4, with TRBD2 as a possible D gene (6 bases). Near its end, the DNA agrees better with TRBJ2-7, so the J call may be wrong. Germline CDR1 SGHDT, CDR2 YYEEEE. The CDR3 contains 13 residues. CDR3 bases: TGTGCCAGCAGCCCGGGACTTTACGACGAGCAGTACTTC. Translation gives CASSPGLYDEQYF.

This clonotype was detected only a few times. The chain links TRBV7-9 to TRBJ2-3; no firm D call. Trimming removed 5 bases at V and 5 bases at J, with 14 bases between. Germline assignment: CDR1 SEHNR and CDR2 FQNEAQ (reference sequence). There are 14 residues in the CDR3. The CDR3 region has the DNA TGTGCCAGCAGCCCCGCCCCCCGCGGAGATACGCAGTATTTT. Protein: CASSPAPRGDTQYF.

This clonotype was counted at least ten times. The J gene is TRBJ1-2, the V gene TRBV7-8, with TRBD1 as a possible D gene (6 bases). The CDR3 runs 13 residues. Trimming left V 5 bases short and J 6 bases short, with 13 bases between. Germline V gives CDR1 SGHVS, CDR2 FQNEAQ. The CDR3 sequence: CASSRTVTHGYTF. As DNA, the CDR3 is TGTGCCAGCAGCAGGACAGTTACCCATGGCTACACCTTC. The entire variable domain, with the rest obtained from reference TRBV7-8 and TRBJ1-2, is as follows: GAGVSQSPRYKVAKRGQDVALRCDPISGHVSLFWYQQALGQGPEFLTYFQNEAQLDKSGLPSDRFFAERPEGSVSTLKIQRTQQEDSAVYLCASSRTVTHGYTFGSGTRLTVV.

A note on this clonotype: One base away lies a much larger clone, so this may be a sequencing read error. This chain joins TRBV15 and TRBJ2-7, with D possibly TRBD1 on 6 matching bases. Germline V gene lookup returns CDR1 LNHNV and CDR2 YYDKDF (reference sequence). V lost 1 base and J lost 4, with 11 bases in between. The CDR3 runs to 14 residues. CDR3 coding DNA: TGTGCCACCAGCAGAGGTCCAGGGGCGTACGAGCAGTACTTC. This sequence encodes CATSRGPGAYEQYF.

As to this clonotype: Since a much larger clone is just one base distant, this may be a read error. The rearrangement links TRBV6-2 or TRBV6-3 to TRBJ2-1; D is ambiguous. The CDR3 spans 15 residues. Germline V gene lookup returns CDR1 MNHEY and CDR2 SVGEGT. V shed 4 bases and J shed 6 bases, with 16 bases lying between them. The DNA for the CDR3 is TGTGCCAGCAGTTTTCTATCCTTCTTTGGCAATGAGCAGTTCTTC. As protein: CASSFLSFFGNEQFF.

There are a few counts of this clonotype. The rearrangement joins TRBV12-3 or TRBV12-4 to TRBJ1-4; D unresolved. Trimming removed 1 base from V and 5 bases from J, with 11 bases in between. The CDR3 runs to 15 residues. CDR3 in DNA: TGTGCCAGCAGTTTAGTGTCGCTGAAGAATGAAAAACTGTTTTTT. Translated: CASSLVSLKNEKLFF.